The present T cell receptor (beta chain) was sequenced within a study of OX40 agonist ivuxolimab in advanced cancers. The CDR3 has 14 amino acids. Trimming left V 7 bases short and J 3 bases short, with 12 bases between. Germline values: CDR1 MNHNS, CDR2 SASEGT. The assay was immunoSEQ multiplex PCR, and TCRdb's table has in-frame clones only and misses some. The sample shows 50,000 to 65,000 clones, 75% to 90% of them seen only once. Source: CD4+ or CD8+ T cells sorted from blood, taken in a trial of the OX40 agonist ivuxolimab. The source is an adult with an advanced solid tumor such as melanoma, head and neck, liver or kidney cancer. This chain joins TRBV6-1 and TRBJ2-2; a possible D gene is TRBD1 (5 bases). CDR3 in DNA: TGTGCCAGCACGGGTCTAGGGGACACCGGGGAGCTGTTTTTT. This codes for CASTGLGDTGELFF.